This entry lists 13 T cell receptor beta chains sequenced from one sample in a study of long-term antiretroviral therapy in people with HIV. Survey-level immunoSEQ v3.0 assays were run. The protocol was immunoSEQ multiplex PCR, while the TCRdb copy is restricted to in-frame clones and leaves out a portion. The sample has roughly 20,000 clones, 86% seen once. This specimen consisted of unsorted PBMCs, obtained 0.5 years after starting antiretroviral therapy. These receptor sequences come from a man aged 40-50 years with HIV.

The chain is built from TRBV4-1 and TRBJ2-1; no firm D call. Germline-derived CDR1 and CDR2 are MGHRA and YSYEKL. The V end lost 1 base, the J end lost 8 bases, and 9 bases lay between the germline ends. This CDR3 is 13 amino acids long. This CDR3 is CASSQGIPDEQFF. The CDR3 DNA is TGCGCCAGCAGCCAAGGGATCCCCGATGAGCAGTTCTTC.

The genes are TRBV4-1 and TRBJ2-3; D remains ambiguous. Trimming removed 2 bases from V and 2 bases from J, with 11 bases in between. The CDR3 is made up of 15 amino acids. The V gene's germline CDR1 is MGHRA and CDR2 YSYEKL. CDR3 DNA: TGCGCCAGCAGCCAACTAAGCGCCTCCACAGATACGCAGTATTTT. Amino acids: CASSQLSASTDTQYF.

The chain couples TRBV11-1 to TRBJ1-1, with D possibly TRBD1 on 6 matching bases. Trimming left V 1 base short and J 1 base short, with 19 bases between. In germline, CDR1 is SGHAT, CDR2 FQDESV (reference sequence). The CDR3 covers 18 residues. The CDR3 DNA follows: TGTGCCAGCAGCTTAGGAAGATTGAACGGCAGGGGGAACACTGAAGCTTTCTTT. The encoded protein is CASSLGRLNGRGNTEAFF.

The CDR3 reads CASSIESGRAGELFF. The CDR3 region has the DNA TGTGCCAGTAGTATAGAGTCAGGGAGGGCCGGGGAGCTGTTTTTT. The chain links TRBV19 to TRBJ2-2; 7 bases are shared with TRBD2. V shed 0 bases and J 6 bases; nucleotides not matched to a gene: 4. The CDR3 spans 15 residues. The germline V gene has CDR1 LNHDA and CDR2 SQIVND (reference sequence).

The rearrangement joins TRBV2 to TRBJ2-7, with D hard to call. Trimming shortened V by 8 bases and J by 6 bases, and 11 bases separated the two germline ends. The CDR3 is made up of 11 amino acids. CDR1 is SNHLY and CDR2 is FYNNEI in the germline V gene. CDR3 amino acids: CASLISAEQYF. The CDR3 DNA follows: TGTGCCAGCTTGATATCCGCCGAGCAGTACTTC.

The gene calls are TRBV10-3 and TRBJ2-3; the D gene is possibly TRBD2 (7 bases). V was cut by 10 bases and J by 3 bases, with 17 bases left in between. Germline V gene data show CDR1 as ENHRY and CDR2 as SYGVKD. This CDR3 comprises 14 residues. CDR3 DNA: TGTGCCACCTCCGCGGGGGCTGGTACAGATACGCAGTATTTT. As protein: CATSAGAGTDTQYF.

The V call is TRBV7-8, the J call TRBJ2-5; 11 bases are shared with TRBD2. Germline trimming cut 0 bases from V and 2 bases from J; bases unmatched to any gene: 8. From germline, CDR1 is SGHVS and CDR2 FQNEAQ. The CDR3 runs to 18 residues. CDR3 in amino acids: CASSLAQLAGALQETQYF. The DNA of the CDR3 is TGTGCCAGCAGCTTAGCGCAACTAGCGGGGGCCCTACAAGAGACCCAGTACTTC.

The chain carries TRBV6-1 and TRBJ1-5, with 9 bases lining up with TRBD1. Trimming took 5 bases from V and 4 from J; bases not matched to a gene: 6. The V gene's germline CDR1 is MNHNS and CDR2 SASEGT. CDR3 size: 15 residues. CDR3 sequence (DNA): TGTGCCAGCAGTCAAGGACAGGGGCAGAATCAGCCCCAGCATTTT. Translation gives CASSQGQGQNQPQHF.

The chain has TRBV28 and TRBJ2-2; TRBD2 matches at 10 bases. The CDR3 runs to 20 residues. The ends lost 2 bases at V and 0 bases at J; junction bases unmatched: 12. CDR1 is MDHEN and CDR2 is SYDVKM in the germline V gene. In DNA form, the CDR3 reads TGTGCCAGCAGTTTAACGGGCCCTAGCGGGAGCGATCCGAACACCGGGGAGCTGTTTTTT. It encodes CASSLTGPSGSDPNTGELFF.

The chain is built from TRBV14 and TRBJ1-2; D remains unclear. V was pared by 0 bases and J by 4 bases, with 9 bases between. CDR3 size: 14 residues. The germline gives CDR1 SGHDN, CDR2 FVKESK. The CDR3: CASSQDLAAYGYTF. The DNA for the CDR3 is TGTGCCAGCAGCCAAGATCTGGCAGCCTATGGCTACACCTTC.

The rearrangement uses TRBV28 and TRBJ2-4; possibly TRBD1 for D (6 bases). Deletions cut 6 bases from V and 8 bases from J, with 14 bases between. Germline CDR1 MDHEN, CDR2 SYDVKM. CDR3 length: 13 residues. CDR3 amino acids: CASSAAGDHIQYF. The CDR3 DNA reads as TGTGCCAGCAGCGCCGCAGGGGATCACATTCAGTACTTC.

This clone was detected only a few times. The rearrangement uses TRBV7-9 and TRBJ2-2, with D possibly being TRBD1 (7 bases). V gave up 6 bases and J gave up 4 bases, with 27 bases separating them. The CDR3 runs 19 residues. Germline assignment: CDR1 SEHNR and CDR2 FQNEAQ (reference sequence). CDR3 bases: TGTGCCAGCAGGACTAGTACAGGGGTGGCTAGCGAGATCACCGGGGAGCTGTTTTTT. As protein: CASRTSTGVASEITGELFF.

The chain carries TRBV19 and TRBJ2-6; D unclear. The germline gives CDR1 LNHDA, CDR2 SQIVND (reference sequence). The CDR3 is 15 residues long. With 6 bases removed from V and 4 bases from J, the gap between germline ends came to 13 bases. The CDR3 DNA reads TGTGCCAGTAGCTGGATCTCCTCCGGGGCCAACGTCCTGACTTTC. This encodes CASSWISSGANVLTF.